These 6 T cell receptor beta chains were all obtained from the same sample, sequenced in a study of PD-1 blockade in classical Hodgkin lymphoma. The table came from immunoSEQ multiplex PCR; TCRdb's copy has only in-frame clones and leaves some out. The sample has roughly 28,000 clones, 70% seen once. Every patient experienced relapse after autologous stem cell transplantation, and brentuximab vedotin exposure varied. The sample was peripheral blood mononuclear cells (PBMCs), taken before the second cycle of nivolumab. Receptors originate from a human donor with classical Hodgkin lymphoma.

The chain uses TRBV7-9 and TRBJ2-3, with a tentative D call TRBD1 (6 bases). CDR3 length: 15 residues. The germline V and J ends were trimmed by 0 bases and 4 bases, with 11 bases remaining between them. Germline loops: CDR1 SEHNR, CDR2 FQNEAQ (reference sequence). CDR3 residues: CASSLADRSPDTQYF. Here the CDR3 DNA reads TGTGCCAGCAGCTTAGCCGACAGGAGCCCAGATACGCAGTATTTT.

This clone was counted a single time. The V gene is TRBV2, the J gene TRBJ1-5; 11 bases map to TRBD1. CDR1 is SNHLY, CDR2 FYNNEI, per germline. CDR3 length equals 18 residues. J lost 4 bases, V lost 4 bases, and 12 bases had no gene match. The chain's CDR3 is CASSARSGQGAINQPQHF. The CDR3 bases are TGTGCCAGCAGTGCTAGGTCAGGACAGGGGGCCATAAATCAGCCCCAGCATTTT.

V usage is TRBV5-1 and J usage is TRBJ1-3; 9 bases line up with TRBD1. Germline CDR1 is SGHRS and CDR2 is YFSETQ. The CDR3 sequence is 16 residues long. V lost 1 base, J lost 3 bases, and 5 bases stayed unmatched. CDR3 protein: CASSLLGQGLGNTIYF. The DNA of the CDR3 is TGCGCCAGCAGCTTGTTGGGACAGGGCCTTGGAAACACCATATATTTT.

The chain carries TRBV6-6 and TRBJ2-3; D uncertain. The V end was cut by 2 bases, the J end by 3 bases, with 15 bases between. The V gene's germline CDR1 is MNHNY and CDR2 SVGAGI (reference sequence). This CDR3 comprises 16 residues. CDR3 region: CASSYPLLSRTDTQYF. The CDR3 nucleotides read TGTGCCAGCAGTTACCCCCTCCTATCCCGAACAGATACGCAGTATTTT.

The chain combines TRBV2 with TRBJ2-7; D not resolved. The ends were cut back, 4 bases at V and 0 bases at J, with 25 bases in the middle. This CDR3 spans 19 amino acids. In germline, CDR1 is SNHLY, CDR2 FYNNEI. The chain's CDR3 is CASSGEVKILLESSYEQYF. In DNA, the CDR3 is TGTGCCAGCAGTGGTGAAGTGAAAATCTTACTTGAAAGCTCCTACGAGCAGTACTTC.

Here the CDR3 DNA reads TGTGCCAGCGGGGGACTGACCAACAATGAGCAGTTCTTC. Translation gives CASGGLTNNEQFF. The rearrangement uses TRBV25-1 and TRBJ2-1, with a tentative D call TRBD2 (6 bases). The germline V gene has CDR1 MGHDK and CDR2 SYGVNS. This CDR3 comprises 13 residues. Trimming cost V 8 bases and J 5 bases, with 13 bases left between them.